Included here is one T cell receptor beta chain sequence, with context. Its target is not known. The data stem from a study of shared clonotypes between healthy human individuals. Overall study results and limits: Across a few donors, naive CD4 shared around 5.3%, naive CD8 under 4%, memory CD4 2% to 2.5%, memory CD8 about 0.38%.

Trimming removed 4 bases from V and 6 bases from J, with 11 bases in between. Germline V CDR1 and CDR2: SGHRS, YFSETQ. The CDR3 totals 12 residues. Produced via immunoSEQ multiplex PCR; TCRdb's table is partial and in-frame only. The repertoire has 1.6 million or so clones, around 97% of them found once; the top ten carry more than 0.9%. The sequence derives from a man aged 25 to 40 in good health. Sequencing input: naive CD4+ T cells sorted from blood. Noted subset: CD45RA+ positively selected. The chain carries TRBV5-1 and TRBJ2-7; D tentatively fits TRBD1 or TRBD2 (5 bases each). DNA of the CDR3: TGCGCCAGCAGCGTGGGACGGTTCGAGCAGTACTTC. Translating it yields CASSVGRFEQYF. Full variable domain (remainder filled in from reference TRBV5-1 and TRBJ2-7): KAGVTQTPRYLIKTRGQQVTLSCSPISGHRSVSWYQQTPGQGLQFLFEYFSETQRNKGNFPGRFSGRQFSNSRSEMNVSTLELGDSALYLCASSVGRFEQYFGPGTRLTVT.